The 12 T cell receptor beta chains below all came from one sample that was sequenced in a study of a mutant IDH1 vaccine in newly diagnosed glioma. Only in-frame clones appear in the TCRdb table, and some are missing; sequencing was by immunoSEQ multiplex PCR. Of more than 25,000 clones in the sample, about 89% were seen once. Time point meaning: week 5, during vaccination. Vaccination comprised doses that each held 300 ug of mutant IDH1 20-mer peptide, plus topical imiquimod. For these TCRs, the target antigens are not known. The sample was PBMCs, taken from a glioma patient whose treatment included an IDH1 peptide vaccine. The receptors were gathered from a man between 18 and 29 years old with glioma.

This clone was picked up one time. J is TRBJ1-2 and V is TRBV29-1; D gene uncertain. Trimming pared 6 bases from V and 6 bases from J, leaving 11 bases between. Germline CDR1 is SQVTM and CDR2 is ANQGSEA. CDR3 length equals 11 residues. The CDR3: CSVRGLDGYTF. CDR3 nucleotide sequence: TGCAGCGTCCGAGGACTGGATGGCTACACCTTC.

This clone was found a few times. This chain joins TRBV28 and TRBJ1-1, with 8 nucleotides matching TRBD1. The trim removed 5 bases at V and 6 bases at J, leaving 8 bases unmatched. CDR3 size: 14 residues. Germline-derived CDR1 and CDR2 are MDHEN and SYDVKM. CDR3: CASSQDRVRAEAFF. The CDR3 coding sequence is TGTGCCAGCAGTCAGGACAGGGTCCGGGCTGAAGCTTTCTTT.

This chain uses TRBV27 with TRBJ1-1; no clear D gene. Trimming stripped 5 bases from V and 0 bases from J, with 10 bases between. This CDR3 is built from 14 residues. CDR1 and CDR2 (germline): MNHEY, SMNVEV (reference sequence). CDR3 DNA: TGTGCCAGCAGTCCCCGGAGGCTGAACACTGAAGCTTTCTTT. This translates into CASSPRRLNTEAFF.

The chain carries TRBV5-1 and TRBJ1-2; 7 nucleotides align to TRBD1. V lost 1 base and J lost 3; bases outside the gene matches: 9. CDR3 length: 16 amino acids. Germline-derived CDR1 and CDR2 are SGHRS and YFSETQ. For the CDR3, the DNA is TGCGCCAGCAGCTTGAGGGGTGCAGGGGGAGACTATGGCTACACCTTC. Protein: CASSLRGAGGDYGYTF.

The chain employs TRBV5-1 and TRBJ1-2; 8 nucleotides align to TRBD1. V was pared by 3 bases and J by 6 bases, with 13 bases of the junction left unmatched. From germline, CDR1 is SGHRS and CDR2 YFSETQ. The CDR3 totals 16 residues. CDR3 loop: CASSSGMDRERNGYTF. The CDR3 DNA sequence: TGCGCCAGCAGCTCGGGGATGGACAGGGAGAGGAATGGCTACACCTTC. Full variable domain (remainder filled in from reference TRBV5-1 and TRBJ1-2): KAGVTQTPRYLIKTRGQQVTLSCSPISGHRSVSWYQQTPGQGLQFLFEYFSETQRNKGNFPGRFSGRQFSNSRSEMNVSTLELGDSALYLCASSSGMDRERNGYTFGSGTRLTVV.

This rearrangement joins TRBV19 to TRBJ2-7; TRBD2 might be the D (5 bases). Looked up from germline, CDR1 is LNHDA and CDR2 is SQIVND (reference sequence). This CDR3 spans 13 amino acids. V lost 6 bases to trimming and J lost 4 bases, with 13 bases between them. CDR3 DNA: TGTGCCAGTAGAGCGACGCGGGCTTACGAGCAGTACTTC. Encoded protein: CASRATRAYEQYF.

There are a few counts of this clone. Other DNA sequences in this sample translate to the same CDR3. The V and J genes are TRBV5-1 and TRBJ1-1; no firm D call. V lost 0 bases and J lost 1, with 7 bases in between. Germline CDR1 SGHRS, CDR2 YFSETQ. This CDR3 is 14 amino acids long. For the CDR3, the DNA is TGCGCCAGCAGCTTGGGGCAGACGAACACTGAAGCTTTCTTT. This sequence encodes CASSLGQTNTEAFF.

The V and J genes are TRBV29-1 and TRBJ1-1; 8 positions agree with TRBD1. The CDR3 spans 13 residues. Germline CDR1 and CDR2: SQVTM and ANQGSEA. Trimming took 7 bases from V and 6 from J; bases not matched to a gene: 10. The CDR3 protein is CSGQGFHSPEAFF. CDR3 DNA sequence: TGCAGCGGACAGGGGTTTCACTCCCCTGAAGCTTTCTTT.

The chain couples TRBV5-6 to TRBJ2-1; 8 nucleotides line up with TRBD2. V trimming: 3 bases; J trimming: 5 bases; junction bases outside the gene matches: 7. CDR3 length: 15 residues. Germline values: CDR1 SGHDT, CDR2 YYEEEE. As DNA, the CDR3 is TGTGCCAGCAGCTCAAGGGGACTAGTAAACAATGAGCAGTTCTTC. It is translated as CASSSRGLVNNEQFF.

The V and J genes are TRBV5-6 and TRBJ2-5, with TRBD1 matching 7 bases. CDR1 and CDR2 (germline): SGHDT, YYEEEE. The trim removed 0 bases at V and 4 bases at J, leaving 0 bases unmatched. The CDR3 is 13 residues long. This chain's CDR3 is CASSLGQGETQYF. In DNA form, the CDR3 reads TGTGCCAGCAGCTTGGGACAGGGAGAGACCCAGTACTTC.

The chain uses TRBV5-8 and TRBJ1-5, with D possibly TRBD1 on 5 matching bases. CDR1 and CDR2 (germline): SGHTS, YDEGEE. The CDR3 is 14 amino acids. The ends were cut back, 3 bases at V and 3 bases at J, with 10 bases in the middle. The CDR3, as DNA: TGTGCCAGCAGCTCGGGACTGGTCAATCAGCCCCAGCATTTT. Translating it yields CASSSGLVNQPQHF.

This chain uses TRBV5-1 with TRBJ2-1; TRBD2 agrees at 10 bases. The CDR3 runs 16 residues. Germline values: CDR1 SGHRS, CDR2 YFSETQ. After removal of 4 bases from V and 2 bases from J, the junction contained 6 bases not matched to a gene. The CDR3 reads CASSISSGSPYNEQFF. The DNA for the CDR3 is TGCGCCAGCAGCATATCTAGCGGGAGCCCCTACAATGAGCAGTTCTTC. Variable domain in full (rest from reference TRBV5-1 and TRBJ2-1): KAGVTQTPRYLIKTRGQQVTLSCSPISGHRSVSWYQQTPGQGLQFLFEYFSETQRNKGNFPGRFSGRQFSNSRSEMNVSTLELGDSALYLCASSISSGSPYNEQFFGPGTRLTVL.